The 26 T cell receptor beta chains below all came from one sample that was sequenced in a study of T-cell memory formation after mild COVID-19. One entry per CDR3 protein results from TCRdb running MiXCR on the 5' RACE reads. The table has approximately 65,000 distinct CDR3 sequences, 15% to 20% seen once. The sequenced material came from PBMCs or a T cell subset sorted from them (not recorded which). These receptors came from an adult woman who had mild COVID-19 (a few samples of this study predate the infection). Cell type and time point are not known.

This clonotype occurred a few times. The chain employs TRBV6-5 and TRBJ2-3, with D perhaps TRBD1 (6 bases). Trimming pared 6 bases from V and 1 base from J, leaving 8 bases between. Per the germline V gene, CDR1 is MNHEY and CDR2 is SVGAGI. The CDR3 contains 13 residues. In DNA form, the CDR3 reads TGTGCCAGCAGGAGACAGGGCACAGATACGCAGTATTTT. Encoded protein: CASRRQGTDTQYF.

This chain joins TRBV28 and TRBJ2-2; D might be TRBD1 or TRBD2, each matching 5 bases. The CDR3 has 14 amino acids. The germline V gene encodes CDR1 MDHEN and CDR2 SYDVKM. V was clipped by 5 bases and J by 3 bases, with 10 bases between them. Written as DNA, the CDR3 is TGTGCCAGCAGTATCCGGGGCCACACCGGGGAGCTGTTTTTT. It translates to CASSIRGHTGELFF.

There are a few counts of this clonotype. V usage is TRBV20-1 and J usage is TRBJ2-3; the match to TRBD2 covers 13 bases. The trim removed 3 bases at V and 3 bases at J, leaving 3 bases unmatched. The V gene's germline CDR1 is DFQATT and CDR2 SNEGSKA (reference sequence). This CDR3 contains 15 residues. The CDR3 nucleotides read TGCAGTGCTAGCATACTAGCGGGGGGGACAGATACGCAGTATTTT. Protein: CSASILAGGTDTQYF.

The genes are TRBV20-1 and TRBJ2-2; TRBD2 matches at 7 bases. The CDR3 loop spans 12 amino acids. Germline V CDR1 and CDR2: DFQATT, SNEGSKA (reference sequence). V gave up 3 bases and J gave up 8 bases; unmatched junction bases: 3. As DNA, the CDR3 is TGCAGTGCTAGGGGGGGGTCTGGGGAGCTGTTTTTT. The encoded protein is CSARGGSGELFF.

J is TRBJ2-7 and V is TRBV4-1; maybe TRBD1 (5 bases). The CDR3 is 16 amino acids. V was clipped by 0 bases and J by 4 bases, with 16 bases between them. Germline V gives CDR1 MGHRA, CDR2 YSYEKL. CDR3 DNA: TGCGCCAGCAGCCAAGATAGGATAGCAGGGAATTACGAGCAGTACTTC. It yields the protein CASSQDRIAGNYEQYF.

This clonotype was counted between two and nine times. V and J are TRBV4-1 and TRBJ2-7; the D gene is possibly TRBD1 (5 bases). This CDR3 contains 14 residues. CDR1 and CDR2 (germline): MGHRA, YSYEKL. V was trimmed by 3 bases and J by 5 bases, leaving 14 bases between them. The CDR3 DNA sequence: TGCGCCAGCAGCCAGGCCCAGGGTTTCAACGAGCAGTACTTC. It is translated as CASSQAQGFNEQYF.

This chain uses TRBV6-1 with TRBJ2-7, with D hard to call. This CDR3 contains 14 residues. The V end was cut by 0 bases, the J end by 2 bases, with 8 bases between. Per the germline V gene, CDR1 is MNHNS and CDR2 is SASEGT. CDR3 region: CASSEALRPYEQYF. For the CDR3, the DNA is TGTGCCAGCAGTGAAGCGCTTCGGCCCTACGAGCAGTACTTC.

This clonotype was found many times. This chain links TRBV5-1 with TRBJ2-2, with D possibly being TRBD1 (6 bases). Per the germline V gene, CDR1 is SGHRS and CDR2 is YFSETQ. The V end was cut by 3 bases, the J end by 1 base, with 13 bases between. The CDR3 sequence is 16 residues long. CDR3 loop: CASSYPGAGNTGELFF. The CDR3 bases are TGCGCCAGCAGCTATCCAGGGGCTGGGAACACCGGGGAGCTGTTTTTT.

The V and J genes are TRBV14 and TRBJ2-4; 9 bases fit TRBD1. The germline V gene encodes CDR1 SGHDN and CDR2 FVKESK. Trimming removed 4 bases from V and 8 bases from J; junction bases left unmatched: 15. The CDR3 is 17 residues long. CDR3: CASSPGTGLGVWDIQYF. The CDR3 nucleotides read TGTGCCAGCAGCCCCGGGACAGGGCTGGGGGTATGGGACATTCAGTACTTC.

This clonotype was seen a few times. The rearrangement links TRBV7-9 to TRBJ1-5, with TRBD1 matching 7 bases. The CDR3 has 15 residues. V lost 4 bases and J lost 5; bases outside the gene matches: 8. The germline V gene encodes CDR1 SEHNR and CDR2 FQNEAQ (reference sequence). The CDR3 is CASSSTDREDQPQHF. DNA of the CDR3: TGTGCCAGCAGCTCCACCGACAGGGAAGATCAGCCCCAGCATTTT.

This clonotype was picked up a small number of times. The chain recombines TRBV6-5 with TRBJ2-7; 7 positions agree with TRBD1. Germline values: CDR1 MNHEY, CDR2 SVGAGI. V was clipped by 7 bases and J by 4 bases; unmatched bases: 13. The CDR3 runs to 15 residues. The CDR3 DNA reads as TGTGCCAGCATGAGTTCGACAGGGACCGGTTACGAGCAGTACTTC. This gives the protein CASMSSTGTGYEQYF.

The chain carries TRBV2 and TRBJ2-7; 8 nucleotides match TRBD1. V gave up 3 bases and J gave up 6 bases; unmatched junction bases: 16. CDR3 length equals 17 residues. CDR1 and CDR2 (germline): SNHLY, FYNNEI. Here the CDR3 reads CASSELTGASEKAEQYF. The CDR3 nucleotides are TGTGCCAGCAGTGAGTTGACAGGGGCTTCGGAGAAAGCCGAGCAGTACTTC.

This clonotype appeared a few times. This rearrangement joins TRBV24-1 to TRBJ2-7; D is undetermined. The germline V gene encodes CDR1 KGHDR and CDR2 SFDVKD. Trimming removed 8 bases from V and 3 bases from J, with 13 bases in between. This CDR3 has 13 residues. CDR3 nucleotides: TGTGCCACCACCGATGTCAGGTTCTACGAGCAGTACTTC. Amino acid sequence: CATTDVRFYEQYF.

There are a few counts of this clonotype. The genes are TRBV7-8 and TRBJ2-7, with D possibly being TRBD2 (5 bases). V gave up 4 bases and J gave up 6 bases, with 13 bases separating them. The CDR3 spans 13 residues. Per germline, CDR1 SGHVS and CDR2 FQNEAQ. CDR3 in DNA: TGTGCCAGCAGCTCTGTCCTGGGGAGCGAGCAGTACTTC. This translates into CASSSVLGSEQYF.

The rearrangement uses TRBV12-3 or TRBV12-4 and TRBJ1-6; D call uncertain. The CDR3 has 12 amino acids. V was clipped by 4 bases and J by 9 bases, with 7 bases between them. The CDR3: CASSWEGSPLHF. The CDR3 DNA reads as TGTGCCAGCAGTTGGGAAGGTTCACCCCTCCACTTT.

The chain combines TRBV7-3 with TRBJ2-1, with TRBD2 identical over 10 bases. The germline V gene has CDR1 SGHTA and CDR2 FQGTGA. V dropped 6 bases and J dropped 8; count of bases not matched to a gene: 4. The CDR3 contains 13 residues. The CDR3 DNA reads TGTGCCAGCAGAACTAGCGGGATGGATGAGCAGTTCTTC. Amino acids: CASRTSGMDEQFF.

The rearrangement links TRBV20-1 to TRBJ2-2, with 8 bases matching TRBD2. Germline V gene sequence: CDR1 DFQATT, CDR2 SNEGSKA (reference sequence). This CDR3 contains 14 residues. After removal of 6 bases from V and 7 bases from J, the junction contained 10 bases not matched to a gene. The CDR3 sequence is CSAMGLGTGGELFF. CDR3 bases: TGCAGTGCCATGGGACTAGGGACGGGCGGGGAGCTGTTTTTT.

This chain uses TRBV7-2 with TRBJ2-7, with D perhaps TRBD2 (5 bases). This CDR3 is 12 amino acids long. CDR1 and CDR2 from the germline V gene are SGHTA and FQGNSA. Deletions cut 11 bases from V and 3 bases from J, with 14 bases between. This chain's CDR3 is CALLRGRYEQYF. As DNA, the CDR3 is TGTGCCCTCTTACGCGGGCGCTACGAGCAGTACTTC.

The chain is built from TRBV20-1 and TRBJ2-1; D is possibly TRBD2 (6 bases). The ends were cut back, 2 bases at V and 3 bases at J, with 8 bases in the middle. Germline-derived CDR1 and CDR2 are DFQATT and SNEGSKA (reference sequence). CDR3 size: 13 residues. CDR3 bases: TGCAGTGCTAGACCGGGACTCTACAATGAGCAGTTCTTC. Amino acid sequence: CSARPGLYNEQFF.

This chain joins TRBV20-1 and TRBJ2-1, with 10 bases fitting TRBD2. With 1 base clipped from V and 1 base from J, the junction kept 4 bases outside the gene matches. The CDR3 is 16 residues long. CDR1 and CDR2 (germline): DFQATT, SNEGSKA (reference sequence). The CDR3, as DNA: TGCAGTGCTAGAGTGCTAGCGGGAGTATCCTACAATGAGCAGTTCTTC. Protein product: CSARVLAGVSYNEQFF.

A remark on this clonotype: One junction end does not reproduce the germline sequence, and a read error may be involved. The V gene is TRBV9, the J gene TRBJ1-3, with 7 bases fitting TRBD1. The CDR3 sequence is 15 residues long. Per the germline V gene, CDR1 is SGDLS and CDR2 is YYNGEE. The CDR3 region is CASSVQRGPGNTIYF. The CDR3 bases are TGTGCCAGCAGCGTGCAGAGGGGGCCTGGGAACACCATATATTTT.

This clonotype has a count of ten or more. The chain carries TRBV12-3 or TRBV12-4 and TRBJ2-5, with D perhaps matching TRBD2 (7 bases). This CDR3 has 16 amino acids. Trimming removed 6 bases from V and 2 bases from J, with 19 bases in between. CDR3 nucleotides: TGTGCCAGCAGGCCCTCGGGCGGGGGCTCTCAAGAGACCCAGTACTTC. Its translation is CASRPSGGGSQETQYF.

The chain's CDR3 is CSARLSYNEQFF. As DNA, the CDR3 is TGCAGTGCTCGGCTCTCCTACAATGAGCAGTTCTTC. This chain connects TRBV20-1 to TRBJ2-1; D unresolved. This CDR3 is 12 amino acids long. Per germline, CDR1 DFQATT and CDR2 SNEGSKA (reference sequence). Deletions cut 5 bases from V and 0 bases from J, with 5 bases between.

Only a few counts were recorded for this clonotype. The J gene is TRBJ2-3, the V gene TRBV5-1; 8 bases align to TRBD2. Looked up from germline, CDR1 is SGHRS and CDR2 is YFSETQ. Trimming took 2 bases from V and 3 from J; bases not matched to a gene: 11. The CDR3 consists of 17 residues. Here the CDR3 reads CASSFPNPGLATDTQYF. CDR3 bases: TGCGCCAGCAGCTTCCCCAACCCCGGACTAGCAACAGATACGCAGTATTTT.

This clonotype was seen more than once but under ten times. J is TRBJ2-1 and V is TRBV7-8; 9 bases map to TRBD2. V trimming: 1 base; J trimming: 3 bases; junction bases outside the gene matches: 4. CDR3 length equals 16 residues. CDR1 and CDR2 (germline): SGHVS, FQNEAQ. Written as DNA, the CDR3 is TGTGCCAGCAGCTTAGATTCTAGCGGGGTCTACAATGAGCAGTTCTTC. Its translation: CASSLDSSGVYNEQFF.

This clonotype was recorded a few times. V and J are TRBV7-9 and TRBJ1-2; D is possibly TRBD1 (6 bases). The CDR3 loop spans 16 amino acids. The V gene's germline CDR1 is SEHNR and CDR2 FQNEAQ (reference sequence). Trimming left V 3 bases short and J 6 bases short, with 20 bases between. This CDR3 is CASSFFLGGIINGYTF. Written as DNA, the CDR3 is TGTGCCAGCAGCTTCTTCTTGGGGGGCATTATAAATGGCTACACCTTC.